The 29 T cell receptor beta chains given below trace back to one sample, sequenced in a study of control samples from healthy donors and cancer patients. TCRdb's table, derived via immunoSEQ multiplex PCR, lists solely in-frame clones and lacks some. The sample has more than 90,000 clones; roughly 91% are singletons. Sequencing input: blood. These receptors were obtained from a man in his thirties or forties in good health.

The chain links TRBV19 to TRBJ1-5, with 9 bases identical to TRBD1. In germline, CDR1 is LNHDA, CDR2 SQIVND (reference sequence). The CDR3 extends over 15 amino acids. With V trimmed by 1 base and J by 6 bases, 4 bases remained unmatched. The CDR3 bases are TGTGCCAGTAGTATAGGGGACAGGGTAACTCAGCCCCAGCATTTT. It is translated as CASSIGDRVTQPQHF. Full variable domain (missing parts from reference TRBV19 and TRBJ1-5): DGGITQSPKYLFRKEGQNVTLSCEQNLNHDAMYWYRQDPGQGLRLIYYSQIVNDFQKGDIAEGYSVSREKKESFPLTVTSAQKNPTAFYLCASSIGDRVTQPQHFGDGTRLSIL.

The V and J genes are TRBV12-5 and TRBJ2-3; D is possibly TRBD1 or TRBD2 (7 bases each). Germline lookup yields CDR1 LGHNT and CDR2 FRNRAP. This CDR3 comprises 13 residues. V was cut by 6 bases and J by 4 bases, with 11 bases left in between. CDR3 amino acids: CASGRGGPDTQYF. The CDR3 nucleotides read TGTGCTAGTGGCAGGGGGGGACCAGATACGCAGTATTTT.

This clone was seen a few times. Other DNA sequences in the sample encode the same CDR3. The chain employs TRBV10-3 and TRBJ1-3; D is possibly TRBD1 (6 bases). V shed 6 bases and J shed 0 bases, with 6 bases lying between them. The CDR3 loop spans 13 amino acids. Germline assignment: CDR1 ENHRY and CDR2 SYGVKD. The CDR3 sequence: CAIRDSSGNTIYF. The CDR3 nucleotides are TGTGCCATCAGGGACAGCTCTGGAAACACCATATATTTT.

V usage is TRBV7-8 and J usage is TRBJ2-2, with a weak D call TRBD2 (5 bases). The CDR3 contains 13 residues. V dropped 3 bases and J dropped 8 bases, with 10 bases sitting between them. Germline values: CDR1 SGHVS, CDR2 FQNEAQ. The CDR3 DNA is TGTGCCAGCAGCTTGAGGGATGTGGGGGAGCTGTTTTTT. This gives the protein CASSLRDVGELFF.

The chain recombines TRBV6-5 with TRBJ1-2; TRBD1 might be the D (5 bases). Per germline, CDR1 MNHEY and CDR2 SVGAGI. CDR3 length: 13 amino acids. V was shortened by 8 bases and J by 3 bases, with 13 bases between the two germline ends. The CDR3 region has the DNA TGTGCCAGCCTCCGAGAAGGGGACTATGGCTACACCTTC. It codes for CASLREGDYGYTF.

V and J are TRBV19 and TRBJ2-5; D possibly corresponds to TRBD2 (7 bases). Germline V gives CDR1 LNHDA, CDR2 SQIVND (reference sequence). CDR3 size: 15 residues. Trimming removed 1 base at V and 1 base at J, with 10 bases between. CDR3 amino acids: CASSIGGGLQETQYF. The CDR3 bases are TGTGCCAGTAGTATAGGGGGGGGGCTCCAAGAGACCCAGTACTTC.

J is TRBJ1-1 and V is TRBV12-3 or TRBV12-4; possible D gene TRBD1, 5 bases. The CDR3 sequence is 13 residues long. The V end lost 5 bases, the J end lost 4 bases, and 11 bases lay between the germline ends. The CDR3 region is CASSAYQGTEAFF. The CDR3 DNA follows: TGTGCCAGCAGTGCCTATCAGGGCACTGAAGCTTTCTTT.

The CDR3 DNA reads TGTGCCACCAGTGATAGCCGGACAGACCTCTCCTACGAGCAGTACTTC. Encoded protein: CATSDSRTDLSYEQYF. The gene calls are TRBV24-1 and TRBJ2-7, with TRBD1 as a possible D gene (6 bases). CDR1 KGHDR and CDR2 SFDVKD come from the germline V gene. The germline V and J ends were trimmed by 3 bases and 0 bases, with 14 bases remaining between them. CDR3 size: 16 residues.

The genes are TRBV27 and TRBJ1-2; 8 positions match TRBD1. With 4 bases clipped from V and 7 bases from J, the junction kept 8 bases outside the gene matches. Germline values: CDR1 MNHEY, CDR2 SMNVEV (reference sequence). There are 14 residues in the CDR3. The CDR3 DNA follows: TGTGCCAGCAGTTCGACAGGGGCAAGGCGTGGCTACACCTTC. It codes for CASSSTGARRGYTF.

The rearrangement uses TRBV30 and TRBJ2-1; 10 bases are shared with TRBD2. The CDR3 sequence is 12 residues long. V lost 8 bases, J lost 12 bases, and 10 bases stayed unmatched. Germline V gene lookup returns CDR1 GTSNPN and CDR2 SVGIG (reference sequence). CDR3 bases: TGTGCCGGAATCCGGGTAGCGGGAGGGCAGTTCTTC. Translated: CAGIRVAGGQFF.

This chain's CDR3 is CATTPGGGGADTQYF. The CDR3 coding sequence is TGTGCCACCACACCCGGTGGGGGCGGGGCAGATACGCAGTATTTT. The rearrangement links TRBV24-1 to TRBJ2-3; TRBD1 or TRBD2 may be the D gene (6 bases each). Germline loops: CDR1 KGHDR, CDR2 SFDVKD. The V end was cut by 8 bases, the J end by 4 bases, with 18 bases between. The CDR3 extends over 15 amino acids.

The chain recombines TRBV10-3 with TRBJ1-3; the D is unclear. The CDR3 sequence is 15 residues long. Trimming pared 4 bases from V and 0 bases from J, leaving 10 bases between. CDR1 and CDR2 (germline): ENHRY, SYGVKD. Here the CDR3 DNA reads TGTGCCATCAGTGTAACAGCATTCTCTGGAAACACCATATATTTT. It encodes CAISVTAFSGNTIYF.

The rearrangement uses TRBV5-1 and TRBJ2-3, with 10 bases that match TRBD2. The germline gives CDR1 SGHRS, CDR2 YFSETQ. The CDR3 covers 17 residues. V lost 10 bases to trimming and J lost 2 bases; unmatched junction nucleotides: 16. The CDR3 nucleotides read TGCGCCGGCAATCTTAGCGGGGGGCCCCTGCCCACAGATACGCAGTATTTT. Its protein product is CAGNLSGGPLPTDTQYF.

V gene TRBV5-4 combines with J gene TRBJ2-1, with TRBD2 matching 8 bases. Germline-derived CDR1 and CDR2 are SGHNT and YYREEE (reference sequence). V lost 7 bases to trimming and J lost 6 bases; unmatched junction nucleotides: 9. The length of the CDR3 is 14 residues. This chain's CDR3 is CASSSLREANEQFF. CDR3 DNA: TGTGCCAGCTCGTCTTTGCGGGAGGCCAATGAGCAGTTCTTC.

V gene TRBV5-4 combines with J gene TRBJ1-1; the D gene is possibly TRBD1 (6 bases). Germline V gene sequence: CDR1 SGHNT, CDR2 YYREEE (reference sequence). Trimming took off 4 bases at V and 5 bases at J, with 15 bases between the two ends. The CDR3 totals 14 residues. The CDR3 spells CASSREGGRTEAFF. The DNA of the CDR3 is TGTGCCAGCAGCAGGGAGGGGGGGAGGACTGAAGCTTTCTTT.

The rearrangement links TRBV19 to TRBJ2-1, with 8 bases aligning to TRBD2. The CDR3 has 15 amino acids. J gave up 0 bases and V 6 bases, and 4 bases lay outside the gene matches. CDR1 and CDR2 from the germline V gene are LNHDA and SQIVND (reference sequence). CDR3 sequence reads: CASSPSGSSYNEQFF. Here the CDR3 DNA reads TGTGCCAGTAGCCCGAGCGGGAGCTCCTACAATGAGCAGTTCTTC. The whole variable domain, remainder taken from reference TRBV19 and TRBJ2-1, is DGGITQSPKYLFRKEGQNVTLSCEQNLNHDAMYWYRQDPGQGLRLIYYSQIVNDFQKGDIAEGYSVSREKKESFPLTVTSAQKNPTAFYLCASSPSGSSYNEQFFGPGTRLTVL.

The chain joins TRBV7-9 to TRBJ1-1, with D tentatively TRBD1 (5 bases). Germline V gene sequence: CDR1 SEHNR, CDR2 FQNEAQ (reference sequence). This CDR3 spans 13 amino acids. The ends were cut back, 5 bases at V and 1 base at J, with 8 bases in the middle. The CDR3 DNA reads TGTGCCAGCAGCCCCGGACAGAACACTGAAGCTTTCTTT. Its translation: CASSPGQNTEAFF.

This rearrangement joins TRBV6-4 to TRBJ2-7; a possible D gene is TRBD2 (6 bases). The CDR3 runs 14 residues. Trimming pared 2 bases from V and 6 bases from J, leaving 14 bases between. Germline V gene lookup returns CDR1 MRHNA and CDR2 SNTAGT. The chain's CDR3 is CASSDPMDGSEQYF. The CDR3 region has the DNA TGTGCCAGCAGTGACCCCATGGACGGGAGCGAGCAGTACTTC.

The chain is built from TRBV6-5 and TRBJ1-1; possibly TRBD1 for D (5 bases). Trimming removed 5 bases at V and 5 bases at J, with 15 bases between. In germline, CDR1 is MNHEY, CDR2 SVGAGI. CDR3 length equals 14 residues. The CDR3 sequence is CASSNGRETTEAFF. CDR3 DNA: TGTGCCAGCAGTAACGGCAGGGAGACTACTGAAGCTTTCTTT.

V gene TRBV12-3 or TRBV12-4 combines with J gene TRBJ2-7; 9 bases line up with TRBD1. V lost 8 bases to trimming and J lost 5 bases; unmatched junction nucleotides: 7. The CDR3 consists of 13 residues. The CDR3 DNA follows: TGTGCCAGCGGGGGACAGGGTAAACACGAGCAGTACTTC. Its protein product is CASGGQGKHEQYF.

The chain is built from TRBV7-2 and TRBJ2-7, with a weak D call TRBD2 (6 bases). V dropped 2 bases and J dropped 2 bases, with 10 bases sitting between them. This CDR3 comprises 14 residues. Germline CDR1 and CDR2: SGHTA and FQGNSA. CDR3 DNA: TGTGCCAGCAGCTTATCGGGGGTCACCTACGAGCAGTACTTC. Its protein is CASSLSGVTYEQYF. Supplemented by reference TRBV7-2 and TRBJ2-7, the full variable domain reads GAGVSQSPSNKVTEKGKDVELRCDPISGHTALYWYRQSLGQGLEFLIYFQGNSAPDKSGLPSDRFSAERTGGSVSTLTIQRTQQEDSAVYLCASSLSGVTYEQYFGPGTRLTVT.

J is TRBJ2-1 and V is TRBV27, with a weak D call TRBD1 (5 bases). The CDR3 covers 13 residues. Trimming stripped 2 bases from V and 11 bases from J, with 13 bases between. Germline CDR1 is MNHEY and CDR2 is SMNVEV (reference sequence). This CDR3 is CASSLKRQYKQFF. The CDR3 DNA reads as TGTGCCAGCAGTTTAAAAAGACAGTATAAGCAGTTCTTC.

The V gene is TRBV30, the J gene TRBJ2-7; unclear D gene. Germline V gives CDR1 GTSNPN, CDR2 SVGIG (reference sequence). This CDR3 contains 13 residues. Trimming left V 1 base short and J 0 bases short, with 7 bases between. This CDR3 reads CAWSEHFSYEQYF. The DNA for the CDR3 is TGTGCCTGGAGTGAGCACTTCTCCTACGAGCAGTACTTC.

This clone was seen more than once but under ten times. This chain joins TRBV7-9 and TRBJ2-7; D is unresolved. The CDR3 sequence is 14 residues long. V was clipped by 0 bases and J by 3 bases, with 9 bases between them. Per the germline V gene, CDR1 is SEHNR and CDR2 is FQNEAQ (reference sequence). CDR3 sequence (DNA): TGTGCCAGCAGCTTAGCTTCTAAGAGCTACGAGCAGTACTTC. This encodes CASSLASKSYEQYF.

The DNA for the CDR3 is TGTGCCAGCAGTTTTTCGCCGGGACAGGATTTCTACAATGAGCAGTTCTTC. Protein product: CASSFSPGQDFYNEQFF. This rearrangement joins TRBV11-3 to TRBJ2-1; 8 bases line up with TRBD1. V lost 6 bases to trimming and J lost 3 bases; unmatched junction nucleotides: 13. Germline V CDR1 and CDR2: SGHNT, YENEEA. This CDR3 is 17 amino acids long.

This clone was seen once. This sequence joins TRBV11-2 and TRBJ1-1; unclear D gene. Trimming took off 2 bases at V and 5 bases at J, with 12 bases between the two ends. The CDR3 runs 14 residues. Germline V CDR1 and CDR2: SGHAT, FQNNGV. CDR3 coding DNA: TGTGCCAGCAGCTTAAACATCATAGGGACTGAAGCTTTCTTT. This encodes CASSLNIIGTEAFF.

This chain uses TRBV4-1 with TRBJ2-1; D may match TRBD1 or TRBD2 (6 bases each). The CDR3 length is 20 residues. Between the trimmed V and J ends, which lost 2 bases and 0 bases, there was a span of 23 bases. Looked up from germline, CDR1 is MGHRA and CDR2 is YSYEKL. The CDR3 is CASSQTSRGALGRSYNEQFF. CDR3 nucleotide sequence: TGCGCCAGCAGCCAAACAAGTAGGGGGGCCCTTGGCCGCTCCTACAATGAGCAGTTCTTC.

The chain links TRBV4-3 to TRBJ1-2; D is uncertain. The CDR3 has 14 amino acids. Germline CDR1 LGHNA, CDR2 YSLEER. Trimming took 0 bases from V and 7 from J, leaving 12 bases between them. The chain's CDR3 is CASSQDFSEGGYTF. The DNA of the CDR3 is TGCGCCAGCAGCCAAGATTTTTCAGAAGGTGGCTACACCTTC.

The gene calls are TRBV6-5 and TRBJ1-1; D uncertain. V gave up 0 bases and J gave up 5 bases, with 16 bases separating them. This CDR3 contains 16 residues. CDR1 is MNHEY, CDR2 SVGAGI, per germline. The CDR3 sequence is CASSYSLGRSSTEAFF. CDR3 nucleotide sequence: TGTGCCAGCAGTTACTCCCTCGGTCGATCTTCGACTGAAGCTTTCTTT.